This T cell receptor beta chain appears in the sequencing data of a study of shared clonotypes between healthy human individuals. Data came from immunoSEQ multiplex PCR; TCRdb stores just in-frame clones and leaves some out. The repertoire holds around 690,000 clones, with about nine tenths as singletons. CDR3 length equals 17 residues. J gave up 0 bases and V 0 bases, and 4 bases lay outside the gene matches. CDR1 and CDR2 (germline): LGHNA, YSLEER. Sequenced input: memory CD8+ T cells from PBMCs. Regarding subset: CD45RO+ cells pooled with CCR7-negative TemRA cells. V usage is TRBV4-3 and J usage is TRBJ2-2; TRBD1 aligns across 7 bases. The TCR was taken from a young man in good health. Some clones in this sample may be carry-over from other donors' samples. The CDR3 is CASSQDGTATNTGELFF. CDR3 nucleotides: TGCGCCAGCAGCCAAGATGGGACAGCCACGAACACCGGGGAGCTGTTTTTT.